The rows below give T cell receptor beta chains drawn from one sample of a study of T cell responses to AZD1222 COVID-19 vaccine. The data were produced by immunoSEQ multiplex PCR, yet TCRdb's version contains in-frame clones alone and is incomplete. The sample consists of more than 75,000 clones, roughly 90% of them appearing once. The source was peripheral blood, collected on day 0 of AZD1222 vaccination. The receptors come from an adult in good health. CDR3s include the opening cysteine and the closing phenylalanine or tryptophan. D genes are given only for firm matches. Part of the rows lack a size; the others show once, few, many or a class for expanded clones.

cdr3_nt: TGTGCCAGCTCTTCGAGGCAGGGGACTAGCACAGATACGCAGTATTTT
cdr3_aa: CASSSRQGTSTDTQYF
d_call: -
v_call: TRBV18
clone_size: -
j_call: TRBJ2-3

cdr3_nt: TGTGCCAGCTCACCTGGAGAATCCTCCTCCTACGAGCAGTACTTC
cdr3_aa: CASSPGESSSYEQYF
d_call: -
v_call: TRBV18
clone_size: -
j_call: TRBJ2-7

cdr3_nt: TGTGCCAGCAGCGTAGGGACAGGGGGTAATGAAAAACTGTTTTTT
cdr3_aa: CASSVGTGGNEKLFF
d_call: TRBD1
v_call: TRBV9
clone_size: -
j_call: TRBJ1-4

cdr3_nt: TGTGCCAGTAGTAATGTGGGAGGGTATAGCAATCAGCCCCAGCATTTT
cdr3_aa: CASSNVGGYSNQPQHF
d_call: -
v_call: TRBV19
clone_size: -
j_call: TRBJ1-5

cdr3_nt: TGTGCCAGCAGCCATGCTACGTATGGGGAAGAGACCCAGTACTTC
cdr3_aa: CASSHATYGEETQYF
d_call: -
v_call: TRBV3-1/TRBV3-2
clone_size: -
j_call: TRBJ2-5

cdr3_nt: TGTGCCAGTAGTGCGGGACAGCGACAGCCCCAGCATTTT
cdr3_aa: CASSAGQRQPQHF
d_call: TRBD1
v_call: TRBV19
clone_size: -
j_call: TRBJ1-5

cdr3_nt: TGTGCCAGCAGTTGGCAGTTTAACTATGGCTACACCTTC
cdr3_aa: CASSWQFNYGYTF
d_call: -
v_call: TRBV12-3/TRBV12-4
clone_size: -
j_call: TRBJ1-2

cdr3_nt: TGTGCCAGCAGCGCTGGGACTAGCGGGAGGGAGACCCAGTACTTC
cdr3_aa: CASSAGTSGRETQYF
d_call: TRBD2
v_call: TRBV5-4
clone_size: -
j_call: TRBJ2-5

cdr3_nt: TGTGCCAGCAGCTTAGAAGCAGGTGCTGGCTACACCTTC
cdr3_aa: CASSLEAGAGYTF
d_call: -
v_call: TRBV11-2
clone_size: few
j_call: TRBJ1-2

cdr3_nt: TGTGCCAGCAGCTGGAGACAGGATCTCCAGAACTATGGCTACACCTTC
cdr3_aa: CASSWRQDLQNYGYTF
d_call: -
v_call: TRBV5-6
clone_size: -
j_call: TRBJ1-2

cdr3_nt: TGCGCCAGCAGCCAAGAAGCAGGGGTGAACACTGAAGCTTTCTTT
cdr3_aa: CASSQEAGVNTEAFF
d_call: -
v_call: TRBV4-3
clone_size: -
j_call: TRBJ1-1

cdr3_nt: TGTGCCAGCAGCCAACCCGGGGAGGGGGCTAAGAATGAGCAGTTCTTC
cdr3_aa: CASSQPGEGAKNEQFF
d_call: -
v_call: TRBV14
clone_size: -
j_call: TRBJ2-1

cdr3_nt: TGTGCCAGCAGCCGGACAGGTAGCTATGGCTACACCTTC
cdr3_aa: CASSRTGSYGYTF
d_call: TRBD1
v_call: TRBV5-4
clone_size: -
j_call: TRBJ1-2

cdr3_nt: TGTGCCAGCAGCGCCAATGAAAAACTGTTTTTT
cdr3_aa: CASSANEKLFF
d_call: -
v_call: TRBV2
clone_size: -
j_call: TRBJ1-4

cdr3_nt: TGCGCCAGCAGCCCGGAGTTGCGGAAAAATGAAAAACTGTTTTTT
cdr3_aa: CASSPELRKNEKLFF
d_call: -
v_call: TRBV5-1
clone_size: -
j_call: TRBJ1-4

cdr3_nt: TGTGCCAGCAGCCCTCCAGGGAAATATGGCTACACCTTC
cdr3_aa: CASSPPGKYGYTF
d_call: -
v_call: TRBV5-4
clone_size: -
j_call: TRBJ1-2

cdr3_nt: TGTGCCAGCAGCTCTGTTGGGGACGTGGGCTCACCCCTCCACTTT
cdr3_aa: CASSSVGDVGSPLHF
d_call: -
v_call: TRBV5-4
clone_size: -
j_call: TRBJ1-6

cdr3_nt: TGTGCCAGCAGTTTCGACAGGATCGCCTACGAGCAGTACTTC
cdr3_aa: CASSFDRIAYEQYF
d_call: -
v_call: TRBV5-6
clone_size: -
j_call: TRBJ2-7

cdr3_nt: TGTGCCAGCTCAAGCACAGGGATTTTTGGAAACACCATATATTTT
cdr3_aa: CASSSTGIFGNTIYF
d_call: -
v_call: TRBV18
clone_size: -
j_call: TRBJ1-3

cdr3_nt: TGTGCCAGCAGCGTTGGAGATTCACCCCTCCACTTT
cdr3_aa: CASSVGDSPLHF
d_call: -
v_call: TRBV9
clone_size: -
j_call: TRBJ1-6

cdr3_nt: TGTGCCAGCGCGGGGGCAGACTCGTGGGAGGGTGGCTACACCTTC
cdr3_aa: CASAGADSWEGGYTF
d_call: -
v_call: TRBV6-5
clone_size: -
j_call: TRBJ1-2

cdr3_nt: TGTGCCTCGCAACGCGGGGCCATACAGGATCAGCCCCAGCATTTT
cdr3_aa: CASQRGAIQDQPQHF
d_call: -
v_call: TRBV5-8
clone_size: once
j_call: TRBJ1-5

cdr3_nt: TGTGCCAGCACCAAATCTGGATCAGACCAGTACTTC
cdr3_aa: CASTKSGSDQYF
d_call: -
v_call: TRBV25-1
clone_size: -
j_call: TRBJ2-5

cdr3_nt: TGTGCCAGCAGCTTTATTCCTAAGGGCACTGAAGCTTTCTTT
cdr3_aa: CASSFIPKGTEAFF
d_call: -
v_call: TRBV7-2
clone_size: once
j_call: TRBJ1-1

cdr3_nt: TGCGCCAGCAGCCTGGACAGCGGCAATCAGCCCCAGCATTTT
cdr3_aa: CASSLDSGNQPQHF
d_call: -
v_call: TRBV5-1
clone_size: -
j_call: TRBJ1-5

cdr3_nt: TGTGCCAGCAGCCCGCACAATGAGCAGTTCTTC
cdr3_aa: CASSPHNEQFF
d_call: -
v_call: TRBV7-8
clone_size: -
j_call: TRBJ2-1

cdr3_nt: TGTGCCAGCAGTGAACAAGGGGGAGGAGAGACCCAGTACTTC
cdr3_aa: CASSEQGGGETQYF
d_call: -
v_call: TRBV6-4
clone_size: -
j_call: TRBJ2-5

cdr3_nt: TGCGCCAGCAGCTTGGCCAGGACTAGCAGTAAAAACATTCAGTACTTC
cdr3_aa: CASSLARTSSKNIQYF
d_call: TRBD2
v_call: TRBV5-1
clone_size: -
j_call: TRBJ2-4

cdr3_nt: TGTGCCAGCAGCTTATGGGGACAGGCTGCAACTAATGAAAAACTGTTTTTT
cdr3_aa: CASSLWGQAATNEKLFF
d_call: TRBD1
v_call: TRBV7-2
clone_size: -
j_call: TRBJ1-4

cdr3_nt: TGTGCCAGCAAACCGGGACAGAGAAATGAAAAACTGTTTTTT
cdr3_aa: CASKPGQRNEKLFF
d_call: TRBD1
v_call: TRBV6-6
clone_size: -
j_call: TRBJ1-4

cdr3_nt: TGTGCCAGCAGTTTATCCGCAGGTGGTTCACCCCTCCACTTT
cdr3_aa: CASSLSAGGSPLHF
d_call: -
v_call: TRBV28
clone_size: -
j_call: TRBJ1-6

cdr3_nt: TGTGCCAGCAGCCCGAGCGGCTCGAACACCGGGGAGCTGTTTTTT
cdr3_aa: CASSPSGSNTGELFF
d_call: -
v_call: TRBV27
clone_size: -
j_call: TRBJ2-2

cdr3_nt: TGCGCCAGCAGCTTGGGGGGGACTAGCACAGATACGCAGTATTTT
cdr3_aa: CASSLGGTSTDTQYF
d_call: -
v_call: TRBV5-1
clone_size: -
j_call: TRBJ2-3

cdr3_nt: TGTGCCAGCAGTCCGCAACCGGGACAGGGGTCCTACGAGCAGTACTTC
cdr3_aa: CASSPQPGQGSYEQYF
d_call: TRBD1
v_call: TRBV6-2/TRBV6-3
clone_size: once
j_call: TRBJ2-7

cdr3_nt: TGTGCCAGCAGCGAAGGACTAGCGGTCTCCTACGAGCAGTACTTC
cdr3_aa: CASSEGLAVSYEQYF
d_call: TRBD2
v_call: TRBV14
clone_size: -
j_call: TRBJ2-7

cdr3_nt: TGTGCCAGCAGTGAAGCGCTGGGTAGGGAACGCTACGAGCAGTACTTC
cdr3_aa: CASSEALGRERYEQYF
d_call: -
v_call: TRBV6-1
clone_size: -
j_call: TRBJ2-7

cdr3_nt: TGTGCCAGCAGTGAACACCGCGGTAGGGGGGCGCATGGCTACACCTTC
cdr3_aa: CASSEHRGRGAHGYTF
d_call: -
v_call: TRBV6-1
clone_size: -
j_call: TRBJ1-2

cdr3_nt: TGCGCCAGCAGCCAAGGAGGGACACTACTTTATAATTCACCCCTCCACTTT
cdr3_aa: CASSQGGTLLYNSPLHF
d_call: -
v_call: TRBV5-1
clone_size: -
j_call: TRBJ1-6

cdr3_nt: TGTGCCAGCAGGACACAGGGCTACGAGCAGTACTTC
cdr3_aa: CASRTQGYEQYF
d_call: -
v_call: TRBV28
clone_size: -
j_call: TRBJ2-7

cdr3_nt: TGTGCCAGCAGTTACGGGGGGGCGGAACTAGCCAAAAACATTCAGTACTTC
cdr3_aa: CASSYGGAELAKNIQYF
d_call: -
v_call: TRBV6-2/TRBV6-3
clone_size: -
j_call: TRBJ2-4

cdr3_nt: TGTGCCACCAGTGAGAACACCTACGAGCAGTACTTC
cdr3_aa: CATSENTYEQYF
d_call: -
v_call: TRBV24-1
clone_size: -
j_call: TRBJ2-7

cdr3_nt: TGCAGCGTTGATCAGGGGAACACCGGGGAGCTGTTTTTT
cdr3_aa: CSVDQGNTGELFF
d_call: -
v_call: TRBV29-1
clone_size: -
j_call: TRBJ2-2

cdr3_nt: TGTGCCAGCAGCCCCCGACAGGGAGACTCACCCCTCCACTTT
cdr3_aa: CASSPRQGDSPLHF
d_call: TRBD1
v_call: TRBV7-2
clone_size: -
j_call: TRBJ1-6

cdr3_nt: TGTGCCATCAGCGACAGGGGTCTAAATGGGGAGACCCAGTACTTC
cdr3_aa: CAISDRGLNGETQYF
d_call: TRBD1
v_call: TRBV10-3
clone_size: -
j_call: TRBJ2-5

cdr3_nt: TGTGCCAGCTCACCCCGGGACAGGGGGTGGGAAACCGCTGAGCAGTTCTTC
cdr3_aa: CASSPRDRGWETAEQFF
d_call: TRBD1
v_call: TRBV18
clone_size: -
j_call: TRBJ2-1

cdr3_nt: TGTGCCAGCAGCAACCGCCCTACAGGGTTCGACGAGCAGTACTTC
cdr3_aa: CASSNRPTGFDEQYF
d_call: -
v_call: TRBV7-3
clone_size: -
j_call: TRBJ2-7

cdr3_nt: TGTGCCAGCAGGCGAAACGGGGCTGGGTGGTACCAAGAGACCCAGTACTTC
cdr3_aa: CASRRNGAGWYQETQYF
d_call: -
v_call: TRBV6-6
clone_size: -
j_call: TRBJ2-5

cdr3_nt: TGTGCCAGCAGCCAAGGGTTTTCGCAGAACTATGGCTACACCTTC
cdr3_aa: CASSQGFSQNYGYTF
d_call: -
v_call: TRBV3-1/TRBV3-2
clone_size: -
j_call: TRBJ1-2

cdr3_nt: TGCAGCGGCACCTCCCAGCGGCGGAGCTCCTACAATGAGCAGTTCTTC
cdr3_aa: CSGTSQRRSSYNEQFF
d_call: -
v_call: TRBV29-1
clone_size: -
j_call: TRBJ2-1

cdr3_nt: TGTGCCAGCAGCTTAGCGGGGGGGACCACCGGGGAGCTGTTTTTT
cdr3_aa: CASSLAGGTTGELFF
d_call: TRBD2
v_call: TRBV11-2
clone_size: -
j_call: TRBJ2-2

cdr3_nt: TGTGCCAGCAGTTACTCGGGAGGGCTGGGGACTGAAGCTTTCTTT
cdr3_aa: CASSYSGGLGTEAFF
d_call: -
v_call: TRBV6-2/TRBV6-3
clone_size: -
j_call: TRBJ1-1

cdr3_nt: TGTGCCAGCAGCTTAGGGGGGTACCAAGAGACCCAGTACTTC
cdr3_aa: CASSLGGYQETQYF
d_call: -
v_call: TRBV11-3
clone_size: -
j_call: TRBJ2-5

cdr3_nt: TGTGCCAGCATCTCACGCGGGGCTAAGTGGTCGGGGGAGCTGTTTTTT
cdr3_aa: CASISRGAKWSGELFF
d_call: -
v_call: TRBV11-2
clone_size: once
j_call: TRBJ2-2

cdr3_nt: TGTGCCACCAGTGGCGGGTCCGGACAGACCTATGGCTACACCTTC
cdr3_aa: CATSGGSGQTYGYTF
d_call: -
v_call: TRBV24-1
clone_size: -
j_call: TRBJ1-2

cdr3_nt: TGTGCCAGCAGCAAGTCGATTTCTGGGGCCAATCAGCCCCAGCATTTT
cdr3_aa: CASSKSISGANQPQHF
d_call: -
v_call: TRBV7-9
clone_size: few
j_call: TRBJ1-5

cdr3_nt: TGTGCCTGGAGTGTATTCCCTGGCGAGCAGTACTTC
cdr3_aa: CAWSVFPGEQYF
d_call: -
v_call: TRBV30
clone_size: -
j_call: TRBJ2-7

cdr3_nt: TGTGCCAGCAGCCTCTGGTACCTCATGAACACTGAAGCTTTCTTT
cdr3_aa: CASSLWYLMNTEAFF
d_call: -
v_call: TRBV28
clone_size: -
j_call: TRBJ1-1

cdr3_nt: TGTGCCAGTAGCCCGGGACGTCCAACCAACATGTACACCGGGGAGCTGTTTTTT
cdr3_aa: CASSPGRPTNMYTGELFF
d_call: -
v_call: TRBV19
clone_size: -
j_call: TRBJ2-2

cdr3_nt: TGTGCCTGGAGTGTCGGGGGCTCGGTCACTGAAGCTTTCTTT
cdr3_aa: CAWSVGGSVTEAFF
d_call: -
v_call: TRBV30
clone_size: -
j_call: TRBJ1-1